Below, 15 T cell receptor beta chains from the same sample are listed, as sequenced in a study of beta chain features in type 1 diabetes. cDNA synthesis used the whole RNA isolate, giving expressed TCRB sequences. This table comes from immunoSEQ multiplex PCR, and its TCRdb copy is limited to in-frame clones, with some not included. The sample consists of 450,000 to 550,000 clones, 30% of them appearing once. The specimen was naive CD4+ T cells from blood. The receptors derive from a man in his late teens or twenties in good health.

J is TRBJ2-1 and V is TRBV29-1, with 7 bases fitting TRBD2. Germline CDR1 SQVTM, CDR2 ANQGSEA. V dropped 7 bases and J dropped 10; count of bases not matched to a gene: 10. The length of the CDR3 is 12 residues. CDR3 protein: CSAASGRGEQFF. CDR3 DNA sequence: TGCAGCGCCGCCAGTGGGAGGGGAGAGCAGTTCTTC.

This chain connects TRBV29-1 to TRBJ2-2; unclear D gene. Trimming removed 3 bases at V and 4 bases at J, with 9 bases between. The CDR3 length is 13 residues. Germline V gene sequence: CDR1 SQVTM, CDR2 ANQGSEA. The CDR3 DNA is TGCAGCGTTGACTATTCTAGCACCGGGGAGCTGTTTTTT. Translating gives CSVDYSSTGELFF.

This clone was observed a handful of times. The genes are TRBV25-1 and TRBJ2-6, with 12 bases fitting TRBD1. The CDR3 length is 17 residues. Germline CDR1 is MGHDK and CDR2 is SYGVNS. V was pared by 6 bases and J by 0 bases, with 3 bases of the junction left unmatched. CDR3 coding DNA: TGTGCCAGCAGAGGGGACAGGGGGCTCTCTGGGGCCAACGTCCTGACTTTC. It encodes CASRGDRGLSGANVLTF. Using reference TRBV25-1 and TRBJ2-6 for the parts outside the CDR3, the full variable domain is EADIYQTPRYLVIGTGKKITLECSQTMGHDKMYWYQQDPGMELHLIHYSYGVNSTEKGDLSSESTVSRIRTEHFPLTLESARPSHTSQYLCASRGDRGLSGANVLTFGAGSRLTVL.

This rearrangement joins TRBV6-5 to TRBJ2-5; TRBD1 might be the D (6 bases). The germline V gene encodes CDR1 MNHEY and CDR2 SVGAGI. V lost 6 bases and J 3 bases, leaving 11 bases between the germline ends. The CDR3 is 13 amino acids. The DNA of the CDR3 is TGTGCCAGCAGGCGTACAGGGAAAGAGACCCAGTACTTC. This sequence encodes CASRRTGKETQYF.

The chain joins TRBV7-9 to TRBJ2-7; D is ambiguous. Trimming took off 2 bases at V and 2 bases at J, with 10 bases between the two ends. Germline CDR1 and CDR2: SEHNR and FQNEAQ (reference sequence). The CDR3 is 14 residues long. This CDR3 is CASSLTAGPYEQYF. DNA of the CDR3: TGTGCCAGCAGCTTAACTGCAGGTCCCTACGAGCAGTACTTC.

The CDR3 loop is CASSQAKQGLRRTEAFF. The CDR3 coding sequence is TGTGCCAGCAGCCAAGCAAAGCAGGGGCTCAGGCGGACTGAAGCTTTCTTT. The chain has TRBV9 and TRBJ1-1; D is possibly TRBD1 (6 bases). This CDR3 region has 17 residues. Germline-derived CDR1 and CDR2 are SGDLS and YYNGEE. Trimming stripped 4 bases from V and 5 bases from J, with 24 bases between.

The V call is TRBV15, the J call TRBJ1-5, with TRBD1 matching 7 bases. CDR3 length: 14 amino acids. With V trimmed by 5 bases and J by 7 bases, 8 bases remained unmatched. The germline CDR1 and CDR2 sequences are LNHNV and YYDKDF (reference sequence). This chain's CDR3 is CATSVRQGQQPQHF. As DNA, the CDR3 is TGTGCCACCAGCGTAAGACAGGGACAACAGCCCCAGCATTTT.

This rearrangement joins TRBV5-4 to TRBJ2-1, with a weak D call TRBD2 (5 bases). V gave up 7 bases and J gave up 10 bases, with 6 bases separating them. CDR1 is SGHNT, CDR2 YYREEE, per germline (reference sequence). The CDR3 has 9 residues. CDR3 bases: TGTGCCAGCGGAGGAGAGCAGTTCTTC. Translation: CASGGEQFF.

The chain employs TRBV30 and TRBJ1-4, with D unresolved. V lost 2 bases to trimming and J lost 5 bases, with 15 bases between them. The CDR3 is 15 residues long. Germline V lookup: CDR1 GTSNPN, CDR2 SVGIG (reference sequence). CDR3 nucleotide sequence: TGTGCCTGGAGTCCCCGATCCGGGCTAAATGAAAAACTGTTTTTT. Amino acids: CAWSPRSGLNEKLFF.

The chain uses TRBV2 and TRBJ2-1; D is ambiguous. The CDR3 has 11 amino acids. V was pared by 4 bases and J by 14 bases, with 12 bases between. Germline V gives CDR1 SNHLY, CDR2 FYNNEI. The CDR3 spells CASSARAMKFF. The CDR3 DNA follows: TGTGCCAGCAGTGCCCGGGCCATGAAGTTCTTC.

This clone turned up a few times. This CDR3 is also generated by other DNA sequences in the sample. The chain couples TRBV29-1 to TRBJ2-6, with D possibly being TRBD1 (6 bases). With 6 bases removed from V and 4 bases from J, the gap between germline ends came to 10 bases. The CDR3 runs 13 residues. Germline lookup yields CDR1 SQVTM and CDR2 ANQGSEA. This chain's CDR3 is CSVQGAGANVLTF. CDR3 coding DNA: TGCAGCGTACAGGGCGCGGGGGCCAACGTCCTGACTTTC.

In its sample, this clone was seen once. The rearrangement links TRBV2 to TRBJ2-1, with TRBD1 matching 7 bases. V was pared by 3 bases and J by 4 bases, with 6 bases of the junction left unmatched. The germline CDR1 and CDR2 sequences are SNHLY and FYNNEI. CDR3 length equals 15 residues. The CDR3 spells CASSDEGQLYNEQFF. DNA of the CDR3: TGTGCCAGCAGTGATGAGGGACAGCTATACAATGAGCAGTTCTTC.

A few counts support this clone. The genes are TRBV6-5 and TRBJ2-1; the D is unclear. This CDR3 spans 14 amino acids. The ends were cut back, 6 bases at V and 7 bases at J, with 16 bases in the middle. Germline CDR1 is MNHEY and CDR2 is SVGAGI. CDR3 bases: TGTGCCAGCAGCCCCACATCCTCTAGGAATGAGCAGTTCTTC. Encoded protein: CASSPTSSRNEQFF.

This clone was detected only once. J is TRBJ2-7 and V is TRBV10-3; the match to TRBD1 covers 8 bases. The CDR3 has 12 residues. Germline-derived CDR1 and CDR2 are ENHRY and SYGVKD. The V gene end was trimmed by 6 bases and the J gene end by 5 bases; junction bases not matched to a gene: 3. The CDR3: CAIRATGDEQYF. The CDR3 coding sequence is TGTGCCATCAGGGCGACAGGGGACGAGCAGTACTTC.

The chain carries TRBV11-2 and TRBJ2-7; perhaps TRBD2 as D (6 bases). The germline CDR1 and CDR2 sequences are SGHAT and FQNNGV. CDR3 length equals 16 residues. The germline V and J ends were trimmed by 5 bases and 3 bases, with 20 bases remaining between them. This CDR3 is CASSRWRWDSGYEQYF. The DNA of the CDR3 is TGTGCCAGCAGCCGCTGGAGATGGGACTCAGGCTACGAGCAGTACTTC.